The 15 T cell receptor beta chains presented below share a single source sample, sequenced in a study of control samples from healthy donors and cancer patients. Generated by immunoSEQ multiplex PCR, the TCRdb table keeps only in-frame clones and is missing some. Seen here are 140,000 to 150,000 clones, around 90% observed once, and the top ten hold 4.9%. Sequenced input: blood. Receptors were obtained from a man aged 25-45 years in good health.

The count of this clone is one. For the CDR3, the DNA is TGTGCCAGCAGCCAAGCGCGCAGGGGTGGGGAGACCCAGTACTTC. Residues: CASSQARRGGETQYF. V and J are TRBV14 and TRBJ2-5; D is perhaps TRBD1 (6 bases). Germline V lookup: CDR1 SGHDN, CDR2 FVKESK. The CDR3 totals 15 residues. Deletions cut 1 base from V and 5 bases from J, with 14 bases between.

The V gene is TRBV4-1, the J gene TRBJ1-2; no clear D gene. The V end was cut by 0 bases, the J end by 4 bases, with 12 bases between. Germline V lookup: CDR1 MGHRA, CDR2 YSYEKL. This CDR3 has 15 amino acids. In DNA, the CDR3 is TGCGCCAGCAGCCAAGATCTCGCACTTACCTATGGCTACACCTTC. Encoded protein: CASSQDLALTYGYTF.

The rearrangement links TRBV14 to TRBJ1-2, with 8 bases lining up with TRBD1. The CDR3 totals 13 residues. Germline loops: CDR1 SGHDN, CDR2 FVKESK. The junction had 5 bases not matched to a gene; V was cut back by 4 bases and J by 7 bases. The CDR3 loop is CASSPQDRVGYTF. The CDR3 DNA follows: TGTGCCAGCAGCCCGCAGGACAGGGTTGGCTACACCTTC.

This rearrangement joins TRBV4-3 to TRBJ1-5; D unclear. Trimming cost V 0 bases and J 9 bases, with 15 bases left between them. The CDR3 is made up of 15 amino acids. Germline V gene sequence: CDR1 LGHNA, CDR2 YSLEER. CDR3 coding DNA: TGCGCCAGCAGCCAAGACACGGGAAGCGTCTCGCCCCAGCATTTT. Encoded protein: CASSQDTGSVSPQHF.

The J gene is TRBJ2-7, the V gene TRBV6-5, with D perhaps matching TRBD2 (6 bases). With 6 bases removed from V and 5 bases from J, the gap between germline ends came to 17 bases. The length of the CDR3 is 14 residues. Germline V gene data show CDR1 as MNHEY and CDR2 as SVGAGI. The CDR3 reads CASSPTGVVNEQYF. CDR3 bases: TGTGCCAGCAGCCCAACGGGGGTGGTCAACGAGCAGTACTTC.

V usage is TRBV9 and J usage is TRBJ2-3; no reliable D call. Germline lookup yields CDR1 SGDLS and CDR2 YYNGEE. The CDR3 is 13 amino acids. V was pared by 0 bases and J by 2 bases, with 4 bases between. The CDR3 nucleotides read TGTGCCAGCAGCGTAGCTTTCACAGATACGCAGTATTTT. As protein: CASSVAFTDTQYF.

This clone was seen a single time. The chain is built from TRBV5-4 and TRBJ2-1, with D possibly being TRBD2 (7 bases). Germline CDR1 is SGHNT and CDR2 is YYREEE (reference sequence). Trimming took off 4 bases at V and 3 bases at J, with 20 bases between the two ends. The CDR3 totals 17 residues. The CDR3: CASSPPPGGGHYNEQFF. For the CDR3, the DNA is TGTGCCAGCAGCCCGCCCCCTGGGGGGGGACACTACAATGAGCAGTTCTTC.

The V and J genes are TRBV18 and TRBJ1-4; TRBD1 might be the D (6 bases). This CDR3 is 17 amino acids long. Germline V gene lookup returns CDR1 KGHSH and CDR2 LQKENI. V lost 2 bases and J 0 bases, leaving 13 bases between the germline ends. The CDR3 sequence: CASSPGQPGTTNEKLFF. The CDR3 DNA follows: TGTGCCAGCTCACCAGGACAGCCCGGAACAACTAATGAAAAACTGTTTTTT.

The rearrangement uses TRBV7-2 and TRBJ2-1; a weak D match, TRBD1 (6 bases). The ends were cut back, 5 bases at V and 7 bases at J, with 18 bases in the middle. The germline V gene has CDR1 SGHTA and CDR2 FQGNSA. This CDR3 is built from 15 residues. The CDR3 sequence is CASSLRRQVLNEQFF. In DNA form, the CDR3 reads TGTGCCAGCAGCCTCCGTAGACAGGTTTTAAATGAGCAGTTCTTC.

The J gene is TRBJ2-7, the V gene TRBV3-1 (or the pseudogene TRBV3-2); D possibly corresponds to TRBD2 (5 bases). The CDR3 has 15 amino acids. Germline V gives CDR1 LGHDT, CDR2 YNNKEL (reference sequence). V dropped 0 bases and J dropped 9 bases, with 18 bases sitting between them. In DNA, the CDR3 is TGTGCCAGCAGCCAAGATTATACGGGAAGCAACGGGCAGTACTTC. This translates into CASSQDYTGSNGQYF.

CDR3 region: CASSPGLAGVVSKNIQYF. CDR3 DNA sequence: TGTGCCAGTAGCCCCGGACTAGCGGGAGTCGTGTCCAAAAACATTCAGTACTTC. V gene TRBV19 combines with J gene TRBJ2-4, with 13 bases lining up with TRBD2. The CDR3 is 18 amino acids. J was trimmed by 2 bases and V by 6 bases; bases with no gene match: 10. Germline assignment: CDR1 LNHDA and CDR2 SQIVND (reference sequence).

This chain links TRBV5-6 with TRBJ1-2, with 7 nucleotides matching TRBD1. J lost 0 bases, V lost 3 bases, and 2 bases had no gene match. Per the germline V gene, CDR1 is SGHDT and CDR2 is YYEEEE. This CDR3 is built from 14 residues. As DNA, the CDR3 is TGTGCCAGCAGCTGGACAGGAGCTAACTATGGCTACACCTTC. Translating gives CASSWTGANYGYTF.

The chain employs TRBV9 and TRBJ2-3, with TRBD2 matching over 12 bases. CDR3 length: 16 residues. V was clipped by 4 bases and J by 1 base; unmatched bases: 4. The V gene's germline CDR1 is SGDLS and CDR2 YYNGEE. The CDR3 here is CASSSRLAGGTDTQYF. Written as DNA, the CDR3 is TGTGCCAGCAGCTCCCGACTAGCGGGGGGCACAGATACGCAGTATTTT.

CDR3 in amino acids: CATSDRRGVNYGYTF. The CDR3, as DNA: TGTGCCACCAGTGATAGGCGGGGTGTCAACTATGGCTACACCTTC. The J gene is TRBJ1-2, the V gene TRBV24-1; D gene uncertain. V dropped 3 bases and J dropped 2 bases, with 12 bases sitting between them. Germline V gives CDR1 KGHDR, CDR2 SFDVKD. The CDR3 is 15 amino acids.

This clone showed up just a few times. The chain carries TRBV4-2 and TRBJ2-5; perhaps D is TRBD1 or TRBD2 (6 bases each). Deletions cut 2 bases from V and 11 bases from J, with 18 bases between. The CDR3 length is 14 residues. CDR1 is LGHNA and CDR2 is YNFKEQ in the germline V gene. The CDR3 sequence: CASSQLSEGGTQYF. The DNA for the CDR3 is TGTGCCAGCAGCCAACTATCGGAGGGGGGCACTCAGTACTTC.